Listed below are T cell receptor beta chains from one sample, sequenced in a study of blood T cell repertoires in COVID-19. Clones were sequenced by immunoSEQ multiplex PCR, and TCRdb holds only the in-frame ones, with some missing. The data hold around 150,000 clones, with about 87% observed a single time. Sequenced: peripheral blood. Receptors originate from a woman in her 70s with COVID-19, enrolled during active disease. The CDR3 runs from the conserved cysteine through the conserved F or W. D genes are given only for firm matches. Clone size appears in some rows only: once, few, many, or a class for an expanded clone.

d_call: TRBD1; j_call: TRBJ1-1; clone_size: NA; cdr3_length: 14; v_call: TRBV28; cdr3_nt: TGTGCCAGCAGTTCACAGGGGGTTGGGACTGAAGCTTTCTTT; cdr3_aa: CASSSQGVGTEAFF
d_call: NA; j_call: TRBJ2-5; clone_size: NA; cdr3_length: 18; v_call: TRBV19; cdr3_nt: TGTGCCAGTAGCCTCGGGCGGGCTAGCGCGGGACCCCAAGAGACCCAGTACTTC; cdr3_aa: CASSLGRASAGPQETQYF
d_call: TRBD1; j_call: TRBJ1-5; clone_size: NA; cdr3_length: 15; v_call: TRBV3-1/TRBV3-2; cdr3_nt: TGTGCCAGCAGCCAAGCGGGACAGGACAATCAGCCCCAGCATTTT; cdr3_aa: CASSQAGQDNQPQHF
d_call: TRBD1; j_call: TRBJ2-7; clone_size: NA; cdr3_length: 17; v_call: TRBV11-2; cdr3_nt: TGTGCCAGCAGCTTATCAACCGGGACAGGGGGTACCTACGAGCAGTACTTC; cdr3_aa: CASSLSTGTGGTYEQYF
d_call: NA; j_call: TRBJ1-6; clone_size: once; cdr3_length: 16; v_call: TRBV11-2; cdr3_nt: TGTGCCAGCAGCTTATTGAGGACAGCAGAAAATTCACCCCTCCACTTT; cdr3_aa: CASSLLRTAENSPLHF
d_call: NA; j_call: TRBJ1-5; clone_size: NA; cdr3_length: 13; v_call: TRBV7-8; cdr3_nt: TGTGCCAGCAGCCTCGACCTGGGCCAGCCCCAGCATTTT; cdr3_aa: CASSLDLGQPQHF
d_call: NA; j_call: TRBJ2-7; clone_size: NA; cdr3_length: 14; v_call: TRBV19; cdr3_nt: TGTGCCAGTAGTATTAAGACAGGCTTCTACGAGCAGTACTTC; cdr3_aa: CASSIKTGFYEQYF
d_call: TRBD1; j_call: TRBJ2-5; clone_size: NA; cdr3_length: 14; v_call: TRBV5-4; cdr3_nt: TGTGCCAGCAGCCTACAGGGGCGGAAGGAGACCCAGTACTTC; cdr3_aa: CASSLQGRKETQYF
d_call: NA; j_call: TRBJ1-3; clone_size: NA; cdr3_length: 17; v_call: TRBV4-2; cdr3_nt: TGTGCCAGCAGCCAAGAGGCAGGCCTATTTACTGGAAACACCATATATTTT; cdr3_aa: CASSQEAGLFTGNTIYF
d_call: NA; j_call: TRBJ2-5; clone_size: NA; cdr3_length: 14; v_call: TRBV10-3; cdr3_nt: TGTGCCATCAGTGATCTGGACATCGGAGAGACCCAGTACTTC; cdr3_aa: CAISDLDIGETQYF
d_call: NA; j_call: TRBJ2-1; clone_size: NA; cdr3_length: 14; v_call: TRBV5-6; cdr3_nt: TGTGCCAGCAGCCCAGGGACCGGGACACGAGATTCGTTCTTC; cdr3_aa: CASSPGTGTRDSFF
d_call: NA; j_call: TRBJ2-7; clone_size: few; cdr3_length: 15; v_call: TRBV7-9; cdr3_nt: TGTGCCAGCAGCTTAGCTCGGGTAGAAATGAGCGAGCAGTACTTC; cdr3_aa: CASSLARVEMSEQYF
d_call: NA; j_call: TRBJ1-3; clone_size: NA; cdr3_length: 17; v_call: TRBV2; cdr3_nt: TGTGCCAGCAGTGAAGCGCTTCGCGGGGGGGCTGGAAACACCATATATTTT; cdr3_aa: CASSEALRGGAGNTIYF
d_call: NA; j_call: TRBJ2-1; clone_size: NA; cdr3_length: 12; v_call: TRBV29-1; cdr3_nt: TGCAGCGTTGATCGCAGTTACAATGAGCAGTTCTTC; cdr3_aa: CSVDRSYNEQFF
d_call: TRBD1; j_call: TRBJ2-7; clone_size: NA; cdr3_length: 13; v_call: TRBV2; cdr3_nt: TGTGCCAGCAGGAGGACAGGGACCTACGAGCAGTACTTC; cdr3_aa: CASRRTGTYEQYF
d_call: NA; j_call: TRBJ1-5; clone_size: NA; cdr3_length: 18; v_call: TRBV19; cdr3_nt: TGTGCCAGTAGTATTGGGGGCGGGGGGGCTTCCGCGAATCAGCCCCAGCATTTT; cdr3_aa: CASSIGGGGASANQPQHF
d_call: TRBD2; j_call: TRBJ2-1; clone_size: NA; cdr3_length: 18; v_call: TRBV19; cdr3_nt: TGTGCCACCAGAAAAGGACTAGCGGCGGGACTAAAAAACAATGAGCAGTTCTTC; cdr3_aa: CATRKGLAAGLKNNEQFF
d_call: TRBD1; j_call: TRBJ2-7; clone_size: NA; cdr3_length: 16; v_call: TRBV28; cdr3_nt: TGTGCCAGCAGTTTATCTTCCGGGACAGGGGCCTACGAGCAGTACTTC; cdr3_aa: CASSLSSGTGAYEQYF
d_call: NA; j_call: TRBJ1-1; clone_size: NA; cdr3_length: 12; v_call: TRBV11-2; cdr3_nt: TGTGCCAGCAGCTTTAGTTTCACTGAAGCTTTCTTT; cdr3_aa: CASSFSFTEAFF
d_call: TRBD1; j_call: TRBJ2-1; clone_size: NA; cdr3_length: 14; v_call: TRBV2; cdr3_nt: TGTGCCAGCAGTAGGGACAGTAGTTACAATGAGCAGTTCTTC; cdr3_aa: CASSRDSSYNEQFF
d_call: TRBD2; j_call: TRBJ2-5; clone_size: NA; cdr3_length: 16; v_call: TRBV15; cdr3_nt: TGTGCCACCAGCAGAGGAGGGGCGGGGGGCCGAGAGACCCAGTACTTC; cdr3_aa: CATSRGGAGGRETQYF
d_call: TRBD1; j_call: TRBJ2-1; clone_size: NA; cdr3_length: 14; v_call: TRBV30; cdr3_nt: TGTGCCTGGGGGACAGGCAGTCGCGCTAATGAGCAGTTCTTC; cdr3_aa: CAWGTGSRANEQFF
d_call: TRBD1; j_call: TRBJ2-7; clone_size: NA; cdr3_length: 15; v_call: TRBV7-8; cdr3_nt: TGTGCCAGCAGCCCACCCGGGATCAGGGGGCACGAGCAGTACTTC; cdr3_aa: CASSPPGIRGHEQYF
d_call: NA; j_call: TRBJ2-1; clone_size: NA; cdr3_length: 16; v_call: TRBV18; cdr3_nt: TGTGCCAGCTCACCCCTAACAGGGTTCTCCTACAATGAGCAGTTCTTC; cdr3_aa: CASSPLTGFSYNEQFF
d_call: TRBD1; j_call: TRBJ1-2; clone_size: NA; cdr3_length: 13; v_call: TRBV30; cdr3_nt: TGTGCCTGGAGTGGGGCAGGGGGTGGTGGCTACACCTTC; cdr3_aa: CAWSGAGGGGYTF
d_call: NA; j_call: TRBJ1-1; clone_size: NA; cdr3_length: 14; v_call: TRBV5-1; cdr3_nt: TGCGCCAGCAGCTTCAGAGGGGGAGATACTGAAGCTTTCTTT; cdr3_aa: CASSFRGGDTEAFF
d_call: NA; j_call: TRBJ1-3; clone_size: NA; cdr3_length: 15; v_call: TRBV18; cdr3_nt: TGTGCCAGCTCACCATTTCTAGAAGTCCGAAACACCATATATTTT; cdr3_aa: CASSPFLEVRNTIYF
d_call: NA; j_call: TRBJ2-4; clone_size: NA; cdr3_length: 16; v_call: TRBV28; cdr3_nt: TGTGCCAGCAGCGCGTTGGAGTCTGAGGGTCCAAACATTCAGTACTTC; cdr3_aa: CASSALESEGPNIQYF
d_call: NA; j_call: TRBJ2-7; clone_size: NA; cdr3_length: 12; v_call: TRBV19; cdr3_nt: TGTGCCAGTAGTAGACAGTTGTACGAGCAGTACTTC; cdr3_aa: CASSRQLYEQYF
d_call: TRBD2; j_call: TRBJ2-1; clone_size: NA; cdr3_length: 18; v_call: TRBV4-2; cdr3_nt: TGTGCCAGCAGCCATGATTCCTCCGGGACTAGCGGGGGCAATGAGCAGTTCTTC; cdr3_aa: CASSHDSSGTSGGNEQFF
d_call: NA; j_call: TRBJ2-7; clone_size: NA; cdr3_length: 12; v_call: TRBV10-3; cdr3_nt: TGTGCCATCAGTGGGAGTTCCTACGAGCAGTACTTC; cdr3_aa: CAISGSSYEQYF
d_call: NA; j_call: TRBJ2-1; clone_size: NA; cdr3_length: 16; v_call: TRBV10-3; cdr3_nt: TGTGCCATCAGTGAGTCGACCCTCACTAGCTCAGGGGAGCAGTTCTTC; cdr3_aa: CAISESTLTSSGEQFF
d_call: TRBD2; j_call: TRBJ2-1; clone_size: NA; cdr3_length: 17; v_call: TRBV6-2/TRBV6-3; cdr3_nt: TGTGCCAGCAGTTACCTGGGACTAGCGGGGGGTTACAATGAGCAGTTCTTC; cdr3_aa: CASSYLGLAGGYNEQFF
d_call: NA; j_call: TRBJ1-4; clone_size: NA; cdr3_length: 14; v_call: TRBV4-2; cdr3_nt: TGTGCCAGCAGCCAACCAGGGCGTTGGGAAAAACTGTTTTTT; cdr3_aa: CASSQPGRWEKLFF
d_call: NA; j_call: TRBJ1-3; clone_size: NA; cdr3_length: 15; v_call: TRBV5-4; cdr3_nt: TGTGCCAGCACCCCAGGTGCCGGCTCTGGAAACACCATATATTTT; cdr3_aa: CASTPGAGSGNTIYF
d_call: NA; j_call: TRBJ1-1; clone_size: NA; cdr3_length: 14; v_call: TRBV27; cdr3_nt: TGTGCCAGCAGTCCGACAGGAGCTTACACTGAAGCTTTCTTT; cdr3_aa: CASSPTGAYTEAFF
d_call: NA; j_call: TRBJ2-1; clone_size: NA; cdr3_length: 12; v_call: TRBV10-2; cdr3_nt: TGCGCCAGCAGTGAGTCTCCTAGGGAGCAGTTCTTC; cdr3_aa: CASSESPREQFF
d_call: TRBD2; j_call: TRBJ2-1; clone_size: NA; cdr3_length: 15; v_call: TRBV7-7; cdr3_nt: TGTGCTAGCAGCCTTAGCGGGGGCGGTTACAATGAGCAGTTCTTC; cdr3_aa: CASSLSGGGYNEQFF
d_call: NA; j_call: TRBJ1-6; clone_size: few; cdr3_length: 14; v_call: TRBV30; cdr3_nt: TGTGCCTGGGGGGACCGGGGGGTTTTTTCACCCCTCCACTTT; cdr3_aa: CAWGDRGVFSPLHF